This entry lists 2 T cell receptor beta chains sequenced from one sample in a study of early T cells in non-severe SARS-CoV-2 infection. Each CDR3 protein gets one entry after TCRdb re-called the 5' RACE reads with MiXCR. Among more than 90,000 distinct CDR3 sequences listed, more than 9.5% were seen once. Sample: whole blood. These receptor sequences come from an adult who was a healthcare worker with PCR-confirmed SARS-CoV-2 infection or an uninfected control (not recorded which).

The chain joins TRBV7-9 to TRBJ2-1; 9 bases agree with TRBD1. V gave up 5 bases and J gave up 13 bases; unmatched junction bases: 15. Germline V lookup: CDR1 SEHNR, CDR2 FQNEAQ (reference sequence). The CDR3 consists of 15 residues. The CDR3 DNA follows: TGTGCCAGCAGCCCCGGGACAGGGAGTTTGTCAAGACAGTTCTTC. It is translated as CASSPGTGSLSRQFF.

The table lists this clonotype with a few counts. The chain couples TRBV6-5 to TRBJ2-1; D is possibly TRBD2 (6 bases). V dropped 2 bases and J dropped 4 bases, with 9 bases sitting between them. This CDR3 has 14 residues. Germline V gene data show CDR1 as MNHEY and CDR2 as SVGAGI. This CDR3 is CASSYALAYNEQFF. The DNA for the CDR3 is TGTGCCAGCAGTTACGCTCTAGCGTACAATGAGCAGTTCTTC.